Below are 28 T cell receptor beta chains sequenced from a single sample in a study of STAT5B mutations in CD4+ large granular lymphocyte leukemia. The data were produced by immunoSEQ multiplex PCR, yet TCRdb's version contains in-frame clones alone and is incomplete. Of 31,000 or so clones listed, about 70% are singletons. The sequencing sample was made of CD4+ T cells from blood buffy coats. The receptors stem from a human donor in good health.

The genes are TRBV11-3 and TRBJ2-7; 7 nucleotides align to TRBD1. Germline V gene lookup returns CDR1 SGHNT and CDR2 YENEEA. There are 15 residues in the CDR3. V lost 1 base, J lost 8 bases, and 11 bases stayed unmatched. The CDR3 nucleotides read TGTGCCAGCAGCTTAGGTTCCGGGACAGAGACGCAGCAGTACTTC. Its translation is CASSLGSGTETQQYF.

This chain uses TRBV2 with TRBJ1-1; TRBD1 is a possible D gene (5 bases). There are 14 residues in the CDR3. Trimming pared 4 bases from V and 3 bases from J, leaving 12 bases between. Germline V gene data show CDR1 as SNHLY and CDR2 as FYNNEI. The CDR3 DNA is TGTGCCAGCAGTGTGAGAAGGGGACACACTGAAGCTTTCTTT. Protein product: CASSVRRGHTEAFF.

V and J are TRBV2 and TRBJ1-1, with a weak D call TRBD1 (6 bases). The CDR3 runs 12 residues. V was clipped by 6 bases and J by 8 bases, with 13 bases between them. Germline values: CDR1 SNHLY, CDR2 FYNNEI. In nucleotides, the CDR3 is TGTGCCAGCAGACCGGACAGACACGAAGCTTTCTTT. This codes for CASRPDRHEAFF.

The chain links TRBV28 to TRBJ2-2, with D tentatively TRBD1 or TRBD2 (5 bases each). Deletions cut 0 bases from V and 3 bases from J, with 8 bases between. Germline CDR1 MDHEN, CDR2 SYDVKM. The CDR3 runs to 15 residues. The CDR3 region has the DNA TGTGCCAGCAGTTTATGGGGACCGTACACCGGGGAGCTGTTTTTT. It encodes CASSLWGPYTGELFF.

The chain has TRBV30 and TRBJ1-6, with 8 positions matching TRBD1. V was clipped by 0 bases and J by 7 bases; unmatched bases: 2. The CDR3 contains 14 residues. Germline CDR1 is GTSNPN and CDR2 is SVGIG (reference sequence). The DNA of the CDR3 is TGTGCCTGGAGTGTTCGACAGGGGAATTCACCCCTCCACTTT. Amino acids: CAWSVRQGNSPLHF.

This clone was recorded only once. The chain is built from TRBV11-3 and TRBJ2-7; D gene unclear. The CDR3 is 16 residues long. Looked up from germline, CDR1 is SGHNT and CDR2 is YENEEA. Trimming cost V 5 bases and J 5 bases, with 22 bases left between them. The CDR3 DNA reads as TGTGCCAGCAGCCTAAGGCTCACTTCATACCGAAACGAGCAGTACTTC. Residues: CASSLRLTSYRNEQYF.

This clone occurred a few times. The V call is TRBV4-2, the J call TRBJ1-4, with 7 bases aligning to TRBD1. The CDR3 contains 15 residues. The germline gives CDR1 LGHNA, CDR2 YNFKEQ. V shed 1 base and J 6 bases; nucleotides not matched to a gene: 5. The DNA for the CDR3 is TGTGCCAGCAGCCAAGTAGGGACAGTAGATGAAAAACTGTTTTTT. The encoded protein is CASSQVGTVDEKLFF.

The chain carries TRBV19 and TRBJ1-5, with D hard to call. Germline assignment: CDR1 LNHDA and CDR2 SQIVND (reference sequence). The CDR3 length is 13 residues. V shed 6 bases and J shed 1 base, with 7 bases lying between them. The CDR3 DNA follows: TGTGCCAGTAGCAGCATGAGCAATCAGCCCCAGCATTTT. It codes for CASSSMSNQPQHF.

DNA of the CDR3: TGTGCCAGCAGCTTGGGCAGGACGCAGACCCAGTACTTC. It specifies CASSLGRTQTQYF. The rearrangement links TRBV7-6 to TRBJ2-5; D unclear. The CDR3 is 13 residues long. Trimming removed 3 bases at V and 6 bases at J, with 11 bases between. CDR1 and CDR2 (germline): SGHVS, FNYEAQ.

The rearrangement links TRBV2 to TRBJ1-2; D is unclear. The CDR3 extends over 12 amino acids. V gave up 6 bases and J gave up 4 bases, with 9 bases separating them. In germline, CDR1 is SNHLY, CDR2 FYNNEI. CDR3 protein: CASRRVRYGYTF. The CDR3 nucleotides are TGTGCCAGCAGAAGGGTGCGCTATGGCTACACCTTC. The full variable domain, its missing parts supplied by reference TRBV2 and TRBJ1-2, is EPEVTQTPSHQVTQMGQEVILRCVPISNHLYFYWYRQILGQKVEFLVSFYNNEISEKSEIFDDQFSVERPDGSNFTLKIRSTKLEDSAMYFCASRRVRYGYTFGSGTRLTVV.

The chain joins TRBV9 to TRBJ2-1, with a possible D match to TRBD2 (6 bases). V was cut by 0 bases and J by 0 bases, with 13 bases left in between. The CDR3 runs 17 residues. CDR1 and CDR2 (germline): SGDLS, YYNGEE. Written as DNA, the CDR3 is TGTGCCAGCAGCGTAGCTTCAGGAGGGCCCTCCTACAATGAGCAGTTCTTC. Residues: CASSVASGGPSYNEQFF.

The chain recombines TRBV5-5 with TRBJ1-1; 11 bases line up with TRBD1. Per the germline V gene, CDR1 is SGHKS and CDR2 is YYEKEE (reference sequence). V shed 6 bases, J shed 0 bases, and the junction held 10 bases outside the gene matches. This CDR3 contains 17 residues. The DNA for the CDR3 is TGTGCCAGCATCGCCGGGACAGGGGGGATCATGAACACTGAAGCTTTCTTT. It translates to CASIAGTGGIMNTEAFF.

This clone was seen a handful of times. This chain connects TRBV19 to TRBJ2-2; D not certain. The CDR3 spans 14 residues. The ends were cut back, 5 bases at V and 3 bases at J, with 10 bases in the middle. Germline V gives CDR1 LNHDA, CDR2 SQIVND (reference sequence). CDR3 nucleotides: TGTGCCAGTAGTCTCTACAAGGACACCGGGGAGCTGTTTTTT. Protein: CASSLYKDTGELFF.

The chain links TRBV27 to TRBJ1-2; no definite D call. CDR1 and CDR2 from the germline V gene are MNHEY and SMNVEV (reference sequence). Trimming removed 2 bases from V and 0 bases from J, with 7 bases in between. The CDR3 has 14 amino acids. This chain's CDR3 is CASSLLASNYGYTF. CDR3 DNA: TGTGCCAGCAGTTTACTAGCTTCTAACTATGGCTACACCTTC.

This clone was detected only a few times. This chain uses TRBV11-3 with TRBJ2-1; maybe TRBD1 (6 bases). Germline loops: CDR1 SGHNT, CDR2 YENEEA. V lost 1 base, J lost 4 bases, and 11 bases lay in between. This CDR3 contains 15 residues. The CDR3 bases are TGTGCCAGCAGCTTAGGGTCAGGGGAGTACAATGAGCAGTTCTTC. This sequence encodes CASSLGSGEYNEQFF.

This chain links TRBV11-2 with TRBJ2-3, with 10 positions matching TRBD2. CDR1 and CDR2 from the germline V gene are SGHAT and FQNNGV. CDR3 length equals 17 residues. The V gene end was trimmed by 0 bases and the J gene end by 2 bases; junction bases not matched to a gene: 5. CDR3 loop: CASSLDPLAGATDTQYF. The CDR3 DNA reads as TGTGCCAGCAGCTTAGATCCCCTAGCGGGAGCCACAGATACGCAGTATTTT.

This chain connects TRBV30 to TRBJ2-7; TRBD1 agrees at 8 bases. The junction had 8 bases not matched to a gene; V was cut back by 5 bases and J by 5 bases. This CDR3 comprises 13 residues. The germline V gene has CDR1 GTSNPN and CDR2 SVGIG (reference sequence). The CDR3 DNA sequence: TGTGCCTGGGACAGGGGAAGGAGAAACGAGCAGTACTTC. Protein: CAWDRGRRNEQYF. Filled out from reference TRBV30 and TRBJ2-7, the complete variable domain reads SQTIHQWPATLVQPVGSPLSLECTVEGTSNPNLYWYRQAAGRGLQLLFYSVGIGQISSEVPQNLSASRPQDRQFILSSKKLLLSDSGFYLCAWDRGRRNEQYFGPGTRLTVT.

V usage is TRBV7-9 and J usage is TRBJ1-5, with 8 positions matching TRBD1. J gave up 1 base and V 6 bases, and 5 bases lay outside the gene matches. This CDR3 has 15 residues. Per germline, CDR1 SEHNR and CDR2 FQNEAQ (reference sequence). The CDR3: CASSSQGASNQPQHF. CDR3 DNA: TGTGCCAGCAGTTCGCAGGGGGCGAGCAATCAGCCCCAGCATTTT.

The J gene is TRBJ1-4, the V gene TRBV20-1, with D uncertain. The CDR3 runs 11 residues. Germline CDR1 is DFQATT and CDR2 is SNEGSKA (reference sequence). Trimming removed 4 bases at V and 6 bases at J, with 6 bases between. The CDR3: CSANTYEKLFF. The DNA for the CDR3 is TGCAGTGCTAATACGTATGAAAAACTGTTTTTT.

CDR3: CASKLAPGLARHPGVETQYF. Written as DNA, the CDR3 is TGTGCCAGCAAACTGGCTCCGGGACTAGCGCGCCACCCAGGGGTGGAGACCCAGTACTTC. The chain recombines TRBV2 with TRBJ2-5; 10 positions match TRBD2. Germline CDR1 and CDR2: SNHLY and FYNNEI. V was clipped by 7 bases and J by 5 bases; unmatched bases: 25. The CDR3 has 20 amino acids. Full variable domain (remainder filled in from reference TRBV2 and TRBJ2-5): EPEVTQTPSHQVTQMGQEVILRCVPISNHLYFYWYRQILGQKVEFLVSFYNNEISEKSEIFDDQFSVERPDGSNFTLKIRSTKLEDSAMYFCASKLAPGLARHPGVETQYFGPGTRLLVL.

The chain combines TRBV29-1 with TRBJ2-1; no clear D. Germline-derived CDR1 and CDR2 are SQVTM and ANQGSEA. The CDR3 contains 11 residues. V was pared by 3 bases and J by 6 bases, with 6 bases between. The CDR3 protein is CSVEVGNEQFF. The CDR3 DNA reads TGCAGCGTTGAGGTAGGCAATGAGCAGTTCTTC.

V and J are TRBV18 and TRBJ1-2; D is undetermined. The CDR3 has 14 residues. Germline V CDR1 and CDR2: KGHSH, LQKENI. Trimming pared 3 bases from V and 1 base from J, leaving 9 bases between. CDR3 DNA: TGTGCCAGCTCACCTGGAGACTTTAACTATGGCTACACCTTC. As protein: CASSPGDFNYGYTF. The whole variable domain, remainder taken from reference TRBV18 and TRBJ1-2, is NAGVMQNPRHLVRRRGQEARLRCSPMKGHSHVYWYRQLPEEGLKFMVYLQKENIIDESGMPKERFSAEFPKEGPSILRIQQVVRGDSAAYFCASSPGDFNYGYTFGSGTRLTVV.

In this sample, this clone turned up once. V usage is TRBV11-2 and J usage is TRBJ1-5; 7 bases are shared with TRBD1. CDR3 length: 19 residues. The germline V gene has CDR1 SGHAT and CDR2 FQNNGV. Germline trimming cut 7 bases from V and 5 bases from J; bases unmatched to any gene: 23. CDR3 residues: CASTQGGTAPSSKDQPQHF. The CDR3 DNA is TGTGCCAGCACCCAGGGCGGGACAGCCCCTAGTTCGAAGGATCAGCCCCAGCATTTT.

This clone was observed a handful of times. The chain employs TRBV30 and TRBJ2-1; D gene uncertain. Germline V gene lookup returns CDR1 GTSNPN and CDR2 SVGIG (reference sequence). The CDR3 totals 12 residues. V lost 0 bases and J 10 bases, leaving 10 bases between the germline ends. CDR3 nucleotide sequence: TGTGCCTGGAGTGTCCTCATTGGGGAGCAGTTCTTC. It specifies CAWSVLIGEQFF.

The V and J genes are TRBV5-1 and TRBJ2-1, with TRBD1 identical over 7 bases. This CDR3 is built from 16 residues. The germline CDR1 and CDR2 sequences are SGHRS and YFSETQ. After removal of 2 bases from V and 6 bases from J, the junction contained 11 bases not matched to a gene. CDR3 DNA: TGCGCCAGCAGCTTTCGACAGGGTATTATTGCCAATGAGCAGTTCTTC. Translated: CASSFRQGIIANEQFF.

The CDR3 sequence: CASSLEGGNEQFF. The CDR3 DNA follows: TGTGCCAGCAGCTTGGAGGGGGGCAATGAGCAGTTCTTC. The chain links TRBV5-4 to TRBJ2-1; D tentatively reads TRBD1 or TRBD2 (6 bases each). The CDR3 runs to 13 residues. Germline CDR1 and CDR2: SGHNT and YYREEE (reference sequence). V lost 0 bases, J lost 6 bases, and 7 bases lay in between. Full variable domain (outside the CDR3, taken from reference TRBV5-4 and TRBJ2-1): ETGVTQSPTHLIKTRGQQVTLRCSSQSGHNTVSWYQQALGQGPQFIFQYYREEENGRGNFPPRFSGLQFPNYSSELNVNALELDDSALYLCASSLEGGNEQFFGPGTRLTVL.

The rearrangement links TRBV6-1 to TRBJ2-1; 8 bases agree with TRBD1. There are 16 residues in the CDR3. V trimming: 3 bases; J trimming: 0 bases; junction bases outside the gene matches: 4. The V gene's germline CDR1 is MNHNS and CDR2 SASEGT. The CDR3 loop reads CASSDTDRVSYNEQFF. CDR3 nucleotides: TGTGCCAGCAGTGATACGGACAGGGTCTCCTACAATGAGCAGTTCTTC.

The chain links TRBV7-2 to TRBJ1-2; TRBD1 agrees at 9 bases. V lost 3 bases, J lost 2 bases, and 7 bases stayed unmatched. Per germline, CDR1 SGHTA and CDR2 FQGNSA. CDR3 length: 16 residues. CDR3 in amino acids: CASSLTGTGKNYGYTF. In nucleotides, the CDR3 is TGTGCCAGCAGCTTGACCGGGACAGGGAAGAACTATGGCTACACCTTC.